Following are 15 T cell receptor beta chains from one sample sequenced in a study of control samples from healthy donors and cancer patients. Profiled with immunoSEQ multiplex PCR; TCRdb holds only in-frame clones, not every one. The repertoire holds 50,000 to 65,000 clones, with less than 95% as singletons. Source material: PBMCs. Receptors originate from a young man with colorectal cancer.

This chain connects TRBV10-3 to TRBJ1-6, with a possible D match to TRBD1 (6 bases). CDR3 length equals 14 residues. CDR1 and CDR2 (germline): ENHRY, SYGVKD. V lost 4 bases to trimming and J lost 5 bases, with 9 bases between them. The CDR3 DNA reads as TGTGCCATCAGTGTCGGACAGAATAATTCACCCCTCCACTTT. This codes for CAISVGQNNSPLHF.

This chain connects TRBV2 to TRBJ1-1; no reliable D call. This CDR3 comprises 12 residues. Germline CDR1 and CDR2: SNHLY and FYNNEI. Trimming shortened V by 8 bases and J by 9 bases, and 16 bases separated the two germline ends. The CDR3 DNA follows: TGTGCCAGCGCCCTAACGAGGGTAAAAGCTTTCTTT. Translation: CASALTRVKAFF.

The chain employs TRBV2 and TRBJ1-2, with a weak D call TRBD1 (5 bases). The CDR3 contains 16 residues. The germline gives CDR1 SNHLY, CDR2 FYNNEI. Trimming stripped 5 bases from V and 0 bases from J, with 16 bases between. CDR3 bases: TGTGCCAGCAGTTTTTATCCGACGGGGCCTAACTATGGCTACACCTTC. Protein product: CASSFYPTGPNYGYTF.

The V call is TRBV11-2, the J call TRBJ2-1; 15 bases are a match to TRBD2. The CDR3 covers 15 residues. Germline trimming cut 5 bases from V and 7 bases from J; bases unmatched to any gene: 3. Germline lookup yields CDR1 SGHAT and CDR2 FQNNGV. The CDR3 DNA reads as TGTGCCAGCAGCCCCGGACTAGCGGGGGGGAATGAGCAGTTCTTC. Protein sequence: CASSPGLAGGNEQFF.

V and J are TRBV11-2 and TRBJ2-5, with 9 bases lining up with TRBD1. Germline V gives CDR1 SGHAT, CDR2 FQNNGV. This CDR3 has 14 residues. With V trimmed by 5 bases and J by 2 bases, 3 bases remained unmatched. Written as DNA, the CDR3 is TGTGCCAGCAGCCAGACAGGGGGACAAGAGACCCAGTACTTC. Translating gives CASSQTGGQETQYF.

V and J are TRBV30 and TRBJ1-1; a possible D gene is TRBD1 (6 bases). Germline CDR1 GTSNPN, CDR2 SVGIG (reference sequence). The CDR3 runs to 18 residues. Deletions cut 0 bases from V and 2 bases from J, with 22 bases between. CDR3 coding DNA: TGTGCCTGGAGTGTACAGGGAGGGTTCAGGACAGATAACACTGAAGCTTTCTTT. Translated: CAWSVQGGFRTDNTEAFF. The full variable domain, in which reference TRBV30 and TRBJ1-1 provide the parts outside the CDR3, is SQTIHQWPATLVQPVGSPLSLECTVEGTSNPNLYWYRQAAGRGLQLLFYSVGIGQISSEVPQNLSASRPQDRQFILSSKKLLLSDSGFYLCAWSVQGGFRTDNTEAFFGQGTRLTVV.

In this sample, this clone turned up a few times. Here the CDR3 reads CASRRNREDEQFF. CDR3 bases: TGTGCCAGTAGGAGAAACAGGGAAGATGAGCAGTTCTTC. This sequence joins TRBV19 and TRBJ2-1; maybe TRBD1 (6 bases). Germline loops: CDR1 LNHDA, CDR2 SQIVND (reference sequence). The CDR3 length is 13 residues. The germline V and J ends were trimmed by 6 bases and 8 bases, with 14 bases remaining between them.

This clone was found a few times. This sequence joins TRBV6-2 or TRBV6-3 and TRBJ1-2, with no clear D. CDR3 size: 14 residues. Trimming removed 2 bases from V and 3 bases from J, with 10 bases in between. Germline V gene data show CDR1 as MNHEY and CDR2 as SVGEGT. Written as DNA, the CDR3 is TGTGCCAGCAGTTACACGCGACCCTACTATGGCTACACCTTC. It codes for CASSYTRPYYGYTF.

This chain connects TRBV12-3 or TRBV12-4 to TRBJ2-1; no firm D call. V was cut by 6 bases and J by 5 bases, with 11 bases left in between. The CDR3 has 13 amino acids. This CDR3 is CASSNLFHNEQFF. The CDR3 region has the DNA TGTGCCAGCAGCAACTTGTTCCACAATGAGCAGTTCTTC.

CDR3 region: CASSIGGARNFYGYTF. The CDR3 DNA is TGTGCCAGTAGTATAGGGGGGGCCAGGAACTTTTATGGCTACACCTTC. This chain uses TRBV19 with TRBJ1-2; D is perhaps TRBD1 (6 bases). From germline, CDR1 is LNHDA and CDR2 SQIVND (reference sequence). CDR3 length: 16 amino acids. Trimming stripped 1 base from V and 5 bases from J, with 17 bases between.

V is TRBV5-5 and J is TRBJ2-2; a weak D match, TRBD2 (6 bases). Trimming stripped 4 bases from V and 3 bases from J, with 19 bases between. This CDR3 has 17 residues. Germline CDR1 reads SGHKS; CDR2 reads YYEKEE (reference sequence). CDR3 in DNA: TGTGCCAGCAGCCCTCCTTCCTCCGGGACTTACACCGGGGAGCTGTTTTTT. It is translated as CASSPPSSGTYTGELFF.

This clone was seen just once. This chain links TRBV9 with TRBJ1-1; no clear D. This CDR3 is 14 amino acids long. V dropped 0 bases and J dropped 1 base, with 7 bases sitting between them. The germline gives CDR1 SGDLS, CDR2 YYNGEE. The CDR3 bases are TGTGCCAGCAGCGTAGGGTGGGGGAACACTGAAGCTTTCTTT. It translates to CASSVGWGNTEAFF.

The DNA for the CDR3 is TGCAGTGCTAGTGACAGGGGTGCTAACTATGGCTACACCTTC. Translating it yields CSASDRGANYGYTF. V and J are TRBV20-1 and TRBJ1-2, with 8 bases lining up with TRBD1. The CDR3 consists of 14 residues. From germline, CDR1 is DFQATT and CDR2 SNEGSKA (reference sequence). Trimming took 3 bases from V and 0 from J; bases not matched to a gene: 3.

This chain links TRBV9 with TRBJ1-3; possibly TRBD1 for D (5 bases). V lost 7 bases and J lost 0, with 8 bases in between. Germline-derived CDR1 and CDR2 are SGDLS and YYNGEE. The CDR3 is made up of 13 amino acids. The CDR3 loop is CASGDRSGNTIYF. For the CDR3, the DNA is TGTGCCAGCGGGGACCGCTCTGGAAACACCATATATTTT.

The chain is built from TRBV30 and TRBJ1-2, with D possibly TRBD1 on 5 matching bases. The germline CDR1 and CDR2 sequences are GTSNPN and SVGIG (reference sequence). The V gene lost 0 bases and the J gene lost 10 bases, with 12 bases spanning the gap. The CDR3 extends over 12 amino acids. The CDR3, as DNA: TGTGCCTGGAGTGTATCGGGGGGGAACTACACCTTC. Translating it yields CAWSVSGGNYTF.